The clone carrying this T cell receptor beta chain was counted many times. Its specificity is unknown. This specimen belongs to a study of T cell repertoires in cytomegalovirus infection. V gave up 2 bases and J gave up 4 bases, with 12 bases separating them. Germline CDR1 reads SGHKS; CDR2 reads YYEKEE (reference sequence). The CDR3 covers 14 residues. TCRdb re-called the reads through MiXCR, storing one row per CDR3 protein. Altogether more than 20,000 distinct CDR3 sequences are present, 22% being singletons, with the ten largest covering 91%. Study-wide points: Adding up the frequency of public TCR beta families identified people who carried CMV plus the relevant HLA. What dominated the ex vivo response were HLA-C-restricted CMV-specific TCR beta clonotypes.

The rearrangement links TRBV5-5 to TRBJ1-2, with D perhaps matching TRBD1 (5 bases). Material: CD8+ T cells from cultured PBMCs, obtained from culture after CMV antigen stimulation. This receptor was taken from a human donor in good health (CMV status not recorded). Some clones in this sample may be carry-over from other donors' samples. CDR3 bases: TGTGCCAGCAGCTTCTCAGGGAAACCCTATGGCTACACCTTC. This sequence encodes CASSFSGKPYGYTF. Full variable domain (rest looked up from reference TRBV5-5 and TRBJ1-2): DAGVTQSPTHLIKTRGQQVTLRCSPISGHKSVSWYQQVLGQGPQFIFQYYEKEERGRGNFPDRFSARQFPNYSSELNVNALLLGDSALYLCASSFSGKPYGYTFGSGTRLTVV.